This T cell receptor beta chain was documented in a study of cytomegalovirus exposure and HLA in healthy donors. The data were produced by immunoSEQ multiplex PCR, yet TCRdb's version contains in-frame clones alone and is incomplete. In the table there are 120,000 or so clones, roughly 95% of which are singletons. Germline V CDR1 and CDR2: LGHNT, FRNRAP. This CDR3 comprises 14 residues. The ends were cut back, 5 bases at V and 0 bases at J, with 10 bases in the middle. The source material was PBMCs. The source of this sequence is a man aged 18 to 29 in good health and CMV-seronegative. The chain recombines TRBV12-5 with TRBJ1-2, with D perhaps matching TRBD1 (6 bases). The CDR3 DNA reads as TGTGCTAGTGGTGTGGACAGTTCTAACTATGGCTACACCTTC. It yields the protein CASGVDSSNYGYTF.